These T cell receptor beta chains were read from a single sample in a study of blood T cell repertoires in COVID-19. Produced via immunoSEQ multiplex PCR; TCRdb's table is partial and in-frame only. Counted here are about 120,000 clones, approximately 83% occurring once; the ten biggest clones make up 6.6%. Sequenced: peripheral blood. These receptors were taken from an elderly man with active or convalescent COVID-19. CDR3s include the opening cysteine and the closing phenylalanine or tryptophan. A D gene is named only where the DNA matches it firmly. A clone size is listed for some rows: how often the clone was seen (once, few, many), or a class if it is expanded.

V: TRBV9
D: TRBD1
size: NA
J: TRBJ1-2
DNA: TGTGCCAGCAGCGTTGGACAGGGGGCGGTGGATTATGGCTACACCTTC
CDR3: CASSVGQGAVDYGYTF

V: TRBV27
D: TRBD2
size: NA
J: TRBJ2-6
DNA: TGTGCCAGCAGGATTTTAGCTGGGGGGGTGGCTTCTGGGGCCAACGTCCTGACTTTC
CDR3: CASRILAGGVASGANVLTF

V: TRBV5-4
D: TRBD1
size: NA
J: TRBJ1-1
DNA: TGTGCCAGCAGCCCAACCAAGAGGACAGGGGAGTTTGTGGGGTACACTGAAGCTTTCTTT
CDR3: CASSPTKRTGEFVGYTEAFF

V: TRBV18
D: TRBD1
size: NA
J: TRBJ1-6
DNA: TGTGCCAGCTCACCAGAGACAGGGGGTCCACCCCTCCACTTT
CDR3: CASSPETGGPPLHF

V: TRBV9
D: NA
size: once
J: TRBJ2-5
DNA: TGTGCCAGCAGCGTAGCCGCAGGGTCTCAAGAGACCCAGTACTTC
CDR3: CASSVAAGSQETQYF

V: TRBV30
D: NA
size: NA
J: TRBJ1-2
DNA: TGTGCCTGGAGTTTACGGTATGGCTACACCTTC
CDR3: CAWSLRYGYTF

V: TRBV5-1
D: TRBD2
size: NA
J: TRBJ2-1
DNA: TGCGCCAGCAGCCCCGGGACTAGGAACTACAATGAGCAGTTCTTC
CDR3: CASSPGTRNYNEQFF

V: TRBV23-1
D: TRBD2
size: NA
J: TRBJ2-7
DNA: TGCGCCAGCATTCCCAGACTAGCGGCGGGCTACGAGCAGTACTTC
CDR3: CASIPRLAAGYEQYF

V: TRBV19
D: NA
size: NA
J: TRBJ1-2
DNA: TGTGCCGTATCCGAACAGGACTATGGCTACACCTTC
CDR3: CAVSEQDYGYTF

V: TRBV7-2
D: NA
size: few
J: TRBJ1-1
DNA: TGTGCCAGCGGACTACGGACCTTGGGGAACACTGAAGCTTTCTTT
CDR3: CASGLRTLGNTEAFF

V: TRBV10-3
D: TRBD1
size: NA
J: TRBJ2-1
DNA: TGTGCCATCCTCGACAGGGGATCGTATGAGCAGTTCTTC
CDR3: CAILDRGSYEQFF

V: TRBV9
D: TRBD1
size: NA
J: TRBJ1-3
DNA: TGTGCCAGCAGCGTAGGCCAGGGGGTAGGAAACACCATATATTTT
CDR3: CASSVGQGVGNTIYF

V: TRBV14
D: NA
size: NA
J: TRBJ2-1
DNA: TGTGCCAGCAGCGGGCTGTCGGGGAGGATCTTTTACAATGAGCAGTTCTTC
CDR3: CASSGLSGRIFYNEQFF

V: TRBV12-3/TRBV12-4
D: NA
size: NA
J: TRBJ1-2
DNA: TGTGCCAGCAGTTTAGGAGGAGGGCGGGGCTACACCTTC
CDR3: CASSLGGGRGYTF

V: TRBV9
D: NA
size: NA
J: TRBJ2-1
DNA: TGTGCCAGCAGCGTAGGGCAGGGGAGATACAATGAGCAGTTCTTC
CDR3: CASSVGQGRYNEQFF

V: TRBV7-2
D: TRBD2
size: NA
J: TRBJ2-3
DNA: TGTGCCAGCAGCTCGGGACTAGCGGGAGGAGGAGCGCAGTATTTT
CDR3: CASSSGLAGGGAQYF

V: TRBV5-4
D: NA
size: NA
J: TRBJ2-7
DNA: TGTGCCAGCAGCACCACGGACAGAGGCTCCTACGAGCAGTACTTC
CDR3: CASSTTDRGSYEQYF

V: TRBV2
D: NA
size: NA
J: TRBJ2-3
DNA: TGTGCCAGCAGTGACGCCTCACTAGCTTTTTCTGGGACAGATACGCAGTATTTT
CDR3: CASSDASLAFSGTDTQYF

V: TRBV30
D: TRBD1
size: NA
J: TRBJ1-6
DNA: TGTGCCTGGAGGACCCCGGGACAGGGGAGTTCACCCCTCCACTTT
CDR3: CAWRTPGQGSSPLHF

V: TRBV7-2
D: TRBD1
size: NA
J: TRBJ2-7
DNA: TGTGCCAGCAGCTGGGGACAGACGTCCTACGAGCAGTACTTC
CDR3: CASSWGQTSYEQYF

V: TRBV15
D: NA
size: NA
J: TRBJ1-5
DNA: TGTGCCACCAGCAGCGGGAGAGACCGCGATCAGCCCCAGCATTTT
CDR3: CATSSGRDRDQPQHF

V: TRBV5-1
D: NA
size: NA
J: TRBJ1-2
DNA: TGCGCCAGCAGCTTGGACACCACTAACTATGGCTACACCTTC
CDR3: CASSLDTTNYGYTF

V: TRBV14
D: NA
size: many
J: TRBJ2-7
DNA: TGTGCCAGCAGCTCCTTTCTTGTCGAGCAGTACTTC
CDR3: CASSSFLVEQYF

V: TRBV3-1/TRBV3-2
D: NA
size: NA
J: TRBJ2-7
DNA: TGTGCCAGCAGCCAAGTCCGGCAGGGCGAGCAGTACTTC
CDR3: CASSQVRQGEQYF

V: TRBV2
D: NA
size: NA
J: TRBJ1-1
DNA: TGTGCCAGCAGTGTAACCAGGGTGAACACTGAAGCTTTCTTT
CDR3: CASSVTRVNTEAFF

V: TRBV7-8
D: NA
size: NA
J: TRBJ1-6
DNA: TGTGCCAGCAGCTTAGAAGCGGGGTCGCTTAATTCACCCCTCCACTTT
CDR3: CASSLEAGSLNSPLHF

V: TRBV6-5
D: TRBD1
size: NA
J: TRBJ1-3
DNA: TGTGCCAGCAGAGGGACAGCCAACTCTGGAAACACCATATATTTT
CDR3: CASRGTANSGNTIYF

V: TRBV5-4
D: TRBD1
size: once
J: TRBJ1-6
DNA: TGTGCCAGCAGCTTGGGGACAGGGGGGAATTCACCCCTCCACTTT
CDR3: CASSLGTGGNSPLHF

V: TRBV6-5
D: NA
size: NA
J: TRBJ1-6
DNA: TGTGCCAGCAGTTACAGGGGGAATTCACCCCTCCACTTT
CDR3: CASSYRGNSPLHF

V: TRBV4-1
D: NA
size: NA
J: TRBJ2-1
DNA: TGCGCCAGCAGAAGATTGGGGAGCTCCTACAATGAGCAGTTCTTC
CDR3: CASRRLGSSYNEQFF

V: TRBV5-1
D: NA
size: NA
J: TRBJ1-2
DNA: TGCGCCAGCAGCTTGGTTGGCGACAGCGGCTACACCTTC
CDR3: CASSLVGDSGYTF

V: TRBV7-2
D: NA
size: few
J: TRBJ1-5
DNA: TGTGCCAGCAGCTTAGTCTCAGGCCGGAACAATCAGCCCCAGCATTTT
CDR3: CASSLVSGRNNQPQHF

V: TRBV30
D: TRBD1
size: many
J: TRBJ1-2
DNA: TGTGCCTGGAACTACAGGGGGGCCCGGGATCTTAATGGCTACACCTTC
CDR3: CAWNYRGARDLNGYTF

V: TRBV6-2/TRBV6-3
D: TRBD2
size: NA
J: TRBJ2-7
DNA: TGTGCCAGCAGTGGGGAACTAGCGGGGCCCTACGAGCAGTACTTC
CDR3: CASSGELAGPYEQYF

V: TRBV19
D: TRBD1
size: NA
J: TRBJ1-5
DNA: TGTGCCAGTAGAACCGGACAGGGGGCGAAACAGCCCCAGCATTTT
CDR3: CASRTGQGAKQPQHF

V: TRBV7-9
D: TRBD1
size: NA
J: TRBJ1-4
DNA: TGTGCCAGCAGCTTTGGGACAGGTCACGAAAAACTGTTTTTT
CDR3: CASSFGTGHEKLFF

V: TRBV5-4
D: NA
size: NA
J: TRBJ1-3
DNA: TGTGCCAGCAGCTTGGGATTACAGGGCTCTGGAAACACCATATATTTT
CDR3: CASSLGLQGSGNTIYF

V: TRBV7-6
D: TRBD2
size: NA
J: TRBJ2-1
DNA: TGTGCCAGCAGCTATGATAGGCTAGCGGGAGTAGGTGAGCAGTTCTTC
CDR3: CASSYDRLAGVGEQFF

V: TRBV5-1
D: NA
size: NA
J: TRBJ2-7
DNA: TGCGCCAGCAGCTTCTCCAGCGGGCTACAAATTGGCGGCTACGAGCAGTACTTC
CDR3: CASSFSSGLQIGGYEQYF

V: TRBV1
D: NA
size: once
J: TRBJ2-7
DNA: TGCACCAGCAGCCAAGATAGGCAGGGCAACGAGCAGTACTTC
CDR3: CTSSQDRQGNEQYF

V: TRBV6-5
D: TRBD1
size: NA
J: TRBJ1-2
DNA: TGTGCCAGCACTTGGACAGGGGGATATGGCTACACCTTC
CDR3: CASTWTGGYGYTF

V: TRBV7-9
D: TRBD1
size: once
J: TRBJ1-2
DNA: TGTGCCAGCAGCTTAGTCGACAGGGGAGCGTTTAACTATGGCTACACCTTC
CDR3: CASSLVDRGAFNYGYTF

V: TRBV10-3
D: NA
size: NA
J: TRBJ2-7
DNA: TGTGCCATCAGTGAAAGCTTTTCCTACGAGCAGTACTTC
CDR3: CAISESFSYEQYF

V: TRBV30
D: NA
size: once
J: TRBJ1-6
DNA: TGTGCCTGGAGTACATTCGATAATTCACCCCTCCACTTT
CDR3: CAWSTFDNSPLHF

V: TRBV13
D: TRBD1
size: NA
J: TRBJ2-2
DNA: TGTGCCAGCAGCCCAGCAGTCGGGACAGAAAACACCGGGGAGCTGTTTTTT
CDR3: CASSPAVGTENTGELFF

V: TRBV10-3
D: TRBD2
size: NA
J: TRBJ2-5
DNA: TGTGCCATCAGCACCGGGACTAGCCGGACCCAGTACTTC
CDR3: CAISTGTSRTQYF

V: TRBV7-2
D: TRBD1
size: NA
J: TRBJ1-5
DNA: TGTGCCAGCAGCTCGACAGGGTGGGACAATCAGCCCCAGCATTTT
CDR3: CASSSTGWDNQPQHF

V: TRBV19
D: TRBD2
size: NA
J: TRBJ2-4
DNA: TGTGCCAGTAGTATCGGGTCGGGGGGGGTATCAAACATTCAGTACTTC
CDR3: CASSIGSGGVSNIQYF